These T cell receptor beta chains were read from a single sample in a study of T-cell reconstitution after alpha-beta-depleted transplantation in children. TCRdb reprocessed the PCR reads with MiXCR, giving one entry per CDR3 protein. The sample comprises approximately 350,000 distinct CDR3 sequences, over 9% of which are singletons, and around 2.3% rests with the top ten. Sequenced material: PBMCs from the stem cell graft donor, taken from the stem cell graft. These receptors all stem from a human donor who donated a stem cell graft to a child with acute lymphoblastic leukemia. Each CDR3 is given with its conserved first and last residue. D genes are given only for firm matches. Size is stated for part of the rows, as once, few or many counts, or as a class when the clone is expanded.

D gene: .; clone size: .; J gene: TRBJ1-2; V gene: TRBV2; CDR3 protein: CASSVLGHYGYTF; CDR3 DNA: TGTGCCAGCAGTGTTCTGGGGCACTATGGCTACACCTTC
D gene: .; clone size: .; J gene: TRBJ1-5; V gene: TRBV11-3; CDR3 protein: CASLADSFNQPQHF; CDR3 DNA: TGTGCCAGCTTAGCGGACAGCTTTAATCAGCCCCAGCATTTT
D gene: .; clone size: few; J gene: TRBJ2-3; V gene: TRBV15; CDR3 protein: CATSGWDTNTDTQYF; CDR3 DNA: TGTGCCACCAGCGGCTGGGACACCAACACAGATACGCAGTATTTT
D gene: .; clone size: many; J gene: TRBJ2-2; V gene: TRBV20-1; CDR3 protein: CSARAGANTGELFF; CDR3 DNA: TGCAGTGCTAGAGCGGGAGCGAACACCGGGGAGCTGTTTTTT
D gene: .; clone size: many; J gene: TRBJ1-1; V gene: TRBV12-3/TRBV12-4; CDR3 protein: CASTPGFGEAFF; CDR3 DNA: TGTGCCAGCACCCCAGGGTTCGGGGAAGCTTTCTTT
D gene: TRBD1; clone size: few; J gene: TRBJ2-2; V gene: TRBV12-3/TRBV12-4; CDR3 protein: CASIPGQGTGELFF; CDR3 DNA: TGTGCCAGCATTCCGGGACAGGGAACCGGGGAGCTGTTTTTT
D gene: .; clone size: few; J gene: TRBJ2-1; V gene: TRBV12-3/TRBV12-4; CDR3 protein: CASSLDPNNEQFF; CDR3 DNA: TGTGCCAGCAGTTTAGACCCAAACAATGAGCAGTTCTTC
D gene: TRBD1; clone size: few; J gene: TRBJ2-3; V gene: TRBV5-5; CDR3 protein: CASSAGQGGMSDTQYF; CDR3 DNA: TGTGCCAGCAGCGCAGGACAGGGGGGAATGTCAGATACGCAGTATTTT
D gene: .; clone size: many; J gene: TRBJ1-2; V gene: TRBV21-1; CDR3 protein: CASSKIAPNYGYTF; CDR3 DNA: TGTGCCAGCAGCAAAATCGCACCTAACTATGGCTACACCTTC
D gene: .; clone size: few; J gene: TRBJ1-2; V gene: TRBV12-3/TRBV12-4; CDR3 protein: CASSFRVHGYTF; CDR3 DNA: TGTGCCAGCAGTTTTCGGGTTCATGGCTACACCTTC
D gene: .; clone size: .; J gene: TRBJ2-5; V gene: TRBV5-1; CDR3 protein: CASGQGPGLDQETQYF; CDR3 DNA: TGCGCCAGCGGACAGGGACCGGGACTAGATCAAGAGACCCAGTACTTC
D gene: .; clone size: .; J gene: TRBJ2-3; V gene: TRBV21-1; CDR3 protein: CASSPRDGTTDTQYF; CDR3 DNA: TGTGCCAGCAGCCCCCGCGACGGGACGACAGATACGCAGTATTTT
D gene: TRBD2; clone size: few; J gene: TRBJ2-1; V gene: TRBV3-1; CDR3 protein: CASSHPVRLAGVGSYNEQFF; CDR3 DNA: TGTGCCAGCAGCCACCCGGTAAGGCTAGCGGGAGTGGGCTCCTACAATGAGCAGTTCTTC
D gene: .; clone size: .; J gene: TRBJ2-3; V gene: TRBV20-1; CDR3 protein: CSARDRQGGFTDTQYF; CDR3 DNA: TGCAGTGCTAGAGATCGGCAGGGCGGATTCACAGATACGCAGTATTTT
D gene: .; clone size: .; J gene: TRBJ2-7; V gene: TRBV10-3; CDR3 protein: CATFPGLLRGDDYYEQYF; CDR3 DNA: TGTGCCACCTTTCCCGGACTCCTAAGGGGTGACGACTACTACGAGCAGTACTTC
D gene: TRBD2; clone size: .; J gene: TRBJ2-2; V gene: TRBV4-3; CDR3 protein: CASSQDVGLVELFF; CDR3 DNA: TGCGCCAGCAGCCAAGATGTCGGACTAGTAGAGCTGTTTTTT
D gene: .; clone size: .; J gene: TRBJ2-7; V gene: TRBV7-9; CDR3 protein: CASSPTERPNREQYF; CDR3 DNA: TGTGCCAGCAGCCCCACGGAGCGCCCGAATAGGGAGCAGTACTTC
D gene: TRBD1; clone size: .; J gene: TRBJ2-7; V gene: TRBV7-9; CDR3 protein: CASSRGQGGEQYF; CDR3 DNA: TGTGCCAGCAGCCGAGGACAGGGAGGCGAGCAGTACTTC
D gene: TRBD1; clone size: few; J gene: TRBJ2-7; V gene: TRBV12-3/TRBV12-4; CDR3 protein: CASSSPYRGREQYF; CDR3 DNA: TGTGCCAGCAGTTCTCCGTACAGGGGGCGAGAGCAGTACTTC
D gene: .; clone size: few; J gene: TRBJ2-7; V gene: TRBV9; CDR3 protein: CASSVGRDRHEQYF; CDR3 DNA: TGTGCCAGCAGCGTAGGCAGGGATCGCCACGAGCAGTACTTC
D gene: TRBD1; clone size: .; J gene: TRBJ2-5; V gene: TRBV5-6; CDR3 protein: CASLGGDRRETQYF; CDR3 DNA: TGTGCCAGCCTAGGGGGCGACAGAAGGGAGACCCAGTACTTC
D gene: TRBD2; clone size: .; J gene: TRBJ2-1; V gene: TRBV5-1; CDR3 protein: CASSLTTSGRADEQFF; CDR3 DNA: TGCGCCAGCAGCTTGACTACTAGCGGGAGGGCGGATGAGCAGTTCTTC
D gene: .; clone size: .; J gene: TRBJ2-5; V gene: TRBV2; CDR3 protein: CASAATETQYF; CDR3 DNA: TGTGCCAGCGCAGCGACGGAGACCCAGTACTTC
D gene: TRBD2; clone size: few; J gene: TRBJ2-1; V gene: TRBV6-1; CDR3 protein: CASRELAGAGNEQFF; CDR3 DNA: TGTGCCAGCAGAGAGCTAGCGGGAGCGGGCAATGAGCAGTTCTTC
D gene: TRBD2; clone size: many; J gene: TRBJ2-1; V gene: TRBV6-2/TRBV6-3; CDR3 protein: CASSYGGSSYNEQFF; CDR3 DNA: TGTGCCAGCAGTTATGGCGGGAGCTCCTACAATGAGCAGTTCTTC
D gene: .; clone size: .; J gene: TRBJ2-1; V gene: TRBV5-1; CDR3 protein: CASSLASRGDNEQFF; CDR3 DNA: TGCGCCAGCAGCTTGGCTTCGAGGGGGGACAATGAGCAGTTCTTC
D gene: TRBD1; clone size: .; J gene: TRBJ1-5; V gene: TRBV4-1; CDR3 protein: CASSQEDWKATGGGDQPQHF; CDR3 DNA: TGCGCCAGCAGCCAAGAAGACTGGAAAGCGACAGGGGGTGGGGATCAGCCCCAGCATTTT
D gene: .; clone size: few; J gene: TRBJ2-7; V gene: TRBV27; CDR3 protein: CASSTGGTYEQYF; CDR3 DNA: TGTGCCAGCAGTACAGGCGGGACCTACGAGCAGTACTTC
D gene: .; clone size: .; J gene: TRBJ2-5; V gene: TRBV7-2; CDR3 protein: CASSIYRGKQETQYF; CDR3 DNA: TGTGCCAGCAGCATATATCGGGGCAAGCAAGAGACCCAGTACTTC
D gene: .; clone size: .; J gene: TRBJ1-3; V gene: TRBV4-3; CDR3 protein: CASSQDPTGSGNTIYF; CDR3 DNA: TGCGCCAGCAGCCAAGATCCCACAGGGTCAGGAAACACCATATATTTT
D gene: .; clone size: many; J gene: TRBJ1-3; V gene: TRBV5-1; CDR3 protein: CASSLDGISGNTIYF; CDR3 DNA: TGCGCCAGCAGCTTGGACGGAATCTCTGGAAACACCATATATTTT
D gene: .; clone size: .; J gene: TRBJ2-1; V gene: TRBV27; CDR3 protein: CASSLSRGYQYNEQFF; CDR3 DNA: TGTGCCAGCAGTTTATCTCGAGGATATCAATACAATGAGCAGTTCTTC
D gene: .; clone size: many; J gene: TRBJ2-1; V gene: TRBV7-8; CDR3 protein: CASSLQHPQGILEQFF; CDR3 DNA: TGTGCCAGCAGCTTACAACATCCCCAGGGTATTCTGGAGCAGTTCTTC
D gene: TRBD2; clone size: .; J gene: TRBJ2-2; V gene: TRBV5-6; CDR3 protein: CASTQFGLEGFTGELFF; CDR3 DNA: TGTGCCAGCACCCAGTTCGGACTAGAGGGCTTCACCGGGGAGCTGTTTTTT
D gene: TRBD1; clone size: many; J gene: TRBJ2-7; V gene: TRBV9; CDR3 protein: CASSATDRPYEQYF; CDR3 DNA: TGTGCCAGCAGCGCTACGGACAGGCCCTACGAGCAGTACTTC
D gene: TRBD2; clone size: few; J gene: TRBJ2-3; V gene: TRBV11-2; CDR3 protein: CASSSYSGSPSRPTDTQYF; CDR3 DNA: TGTGCCAGCAGCTCCTATAGCGGGAGCCCCAGCCGTCCCACAGATACGCAGTATTTT
D gene: .; clone size: few; J gene: TRBJ2-1; V gene: TRBV30; CDR3 protein: CAWSGRALGNEQFF; CDR3 DNA: TGTGCCTGGAGTGGCCGAGCCCTAGGGAATGAGCAGTTCTTC
D gene: TRBD1; clone size: .; J gene: TRBJ1-1; V gene: TRBV11-2; CDR3 protein: CASSLTGEAHSGAFF; CDR3 DNA: TGTGCCAGCAGCCTAACAGGGGAAGCACACTCGGGAGCTTTCTTT
D gene: TRBD2; clone size: .; J gene: TRBJ2-2; V gene: TRBV5-5; CDR3 protein: CASSTGLAGLTGELFF; CDR3 DNA: TGTGCCAGCAGCACGGGACTAGCGGGCCTCACCGGGGAGCTGTTTTTT
D gene: .; clone size: .; J gene: TRBJ2-1; V gene: TRBV29-1; CDR3 protein: CSVVPIFSYNEQFF; CDR3 DNA: TGCAGCGTTGTACCAATTTTCTCCTACAATGAGCAGTTCTTC
D gene: TRBD2; clone size: .; J gene: TRBJ2-1; V gene: TRBV29-1; CDR3 protein: CSVEVTHGLAGYNEQFF; CDR3 DNA: TGCAGCGTTGAAGTCACCCATGGACTAGCGGGCTACAATGAGCAGTTCTTC